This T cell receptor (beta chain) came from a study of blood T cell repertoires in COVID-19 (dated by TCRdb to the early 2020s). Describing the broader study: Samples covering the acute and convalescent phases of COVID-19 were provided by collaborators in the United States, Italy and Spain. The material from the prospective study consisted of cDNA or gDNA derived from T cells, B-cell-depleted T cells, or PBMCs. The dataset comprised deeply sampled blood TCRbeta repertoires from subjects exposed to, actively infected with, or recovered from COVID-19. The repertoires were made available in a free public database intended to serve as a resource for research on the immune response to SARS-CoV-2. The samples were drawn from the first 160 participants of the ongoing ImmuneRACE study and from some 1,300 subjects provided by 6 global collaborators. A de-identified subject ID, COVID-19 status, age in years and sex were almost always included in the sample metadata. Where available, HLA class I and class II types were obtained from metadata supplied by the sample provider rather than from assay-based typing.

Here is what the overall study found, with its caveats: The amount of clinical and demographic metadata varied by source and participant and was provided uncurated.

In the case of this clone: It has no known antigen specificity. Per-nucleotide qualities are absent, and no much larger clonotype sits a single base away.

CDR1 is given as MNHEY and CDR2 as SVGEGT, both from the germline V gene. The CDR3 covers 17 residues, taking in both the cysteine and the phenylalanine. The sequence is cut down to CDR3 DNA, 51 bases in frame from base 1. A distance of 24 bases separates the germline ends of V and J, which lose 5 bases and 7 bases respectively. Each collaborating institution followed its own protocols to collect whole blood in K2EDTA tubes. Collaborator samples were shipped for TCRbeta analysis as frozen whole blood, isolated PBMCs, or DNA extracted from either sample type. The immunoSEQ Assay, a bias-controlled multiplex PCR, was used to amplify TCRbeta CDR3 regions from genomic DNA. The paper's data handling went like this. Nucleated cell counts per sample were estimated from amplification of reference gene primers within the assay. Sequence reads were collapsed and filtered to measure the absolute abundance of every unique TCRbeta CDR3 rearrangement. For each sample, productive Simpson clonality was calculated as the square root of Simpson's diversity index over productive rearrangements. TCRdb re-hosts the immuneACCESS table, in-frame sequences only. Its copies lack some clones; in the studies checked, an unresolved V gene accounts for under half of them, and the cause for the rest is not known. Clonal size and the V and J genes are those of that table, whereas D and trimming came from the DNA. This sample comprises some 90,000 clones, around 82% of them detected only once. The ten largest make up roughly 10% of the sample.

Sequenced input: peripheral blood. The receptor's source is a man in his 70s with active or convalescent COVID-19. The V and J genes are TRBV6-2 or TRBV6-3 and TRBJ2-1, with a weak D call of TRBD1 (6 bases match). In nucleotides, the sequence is TGTGCCAGCAGTGCCTTGGGGGCGAGGTCCCGTGGTAATGAGCAGTTCTTC. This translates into CASSALGARSRGNEQFF.